This is a list of T cell receptor beta chains from one sample in a study of Tregs in tolerant kidney transplant recipients. Repertoires were generated with immunoSEQ multiplex PCR, while TCRdb's copy carries only in-frame clones and drops some. Among more than 60,000 clones, less than 98% were seen once, and the ten largest hold roughly 0.6%. Material: CD4+ T cells from blood, obtained before the transplant. The receptors here all came from a human donor who received a combined kidney and bone marrow transplant. Both conserved end residues are part of each CDR3. The order of the fields is clone size, D gene, J gene, V gene, CDR3 protein, CDR3 DNA. A D gene is named only where the DNA matches it firmly. Clone sizes are given selectively: once, few, many, or a class where the clone is expanded.

size: -
D: -
J: TRBJ1-3
V: TRBV2
CDR3: CASSQDWEGDTIYF
DNA: TGTGCCAGCAGTCAAGATTGGGAGGGCGACACCATATATTTT

size: -
D: -
J: TRBJ2-7
V: TRBV29-1
CDR3: CSVEDSGARYEQYF
DNA: TGCAGCGTTGAAGATTCAGGGGCGCGATACGAGCAGTACTTC

size: -
D: -
J: TRBJ1-1
V: TRBV7-3
CDR3: CASSLTQGPRTEAFF
DNA: TGTGCCAGCAGCCTGACTCAGGGCCCGAGGACTGAAGCTTTCTTT

size: -
D: TRBD1
J: TRBJ1-2
V: TRBV6-5
CDR3: CASSYLDRGDGYTF
DNA: TGTGCCAGCAGTTACTTGGACAGGGGGGATGGCTACACCTTC

size: -
D: TRBD2
J: TRBJ2-1
V: TRBV7-6
CDR3: CASSLVLAGYNEQFF
DNA: TGTGCCAGCAGCTTAGTACTAGCGGGATACAATGAGCAGTTCTTC

size: -
D: -
J: TRBJ1-5
V: TRBV7-2
CDR3: CASTSGVGLNQPQHF
DNA: TGTGCCAGCACCTCCGGAGTGGGGCTCAATCAGCCCCAGCATTTT

size: once
D: TRBD1
J: TRBJ2-7
V: TRBV19
CDR3: CASSITGTGTHEQYF
DNA: TGTGCCAGTAGTATTACCGGGACAGGTACTCACGAGCAGTACTTC

size: -
D: TRBD1
J: TRBJ2-7
V: TRBV4-3
CDR3: CASSQGGTGRYEQYF
DNA: TGCGCCAGCAGCCAAGGGGGGACAGGGAGATACGAGCAGTACTTC

size: -
D: -
J: TRBJ1-3
V: TRBV6-5
CDR3: CASSGSSGNTIYF
DNA: TGTGCCAGCAGCGGGAGCTCTGGAAACACCATATATTTT

size: -
D: TRBD1
J: TRBJ2-7
V: TRBV5-6
CDR3: CASSRDRGPGADEQYF
DNA: TGTGCCAGCAGCCGGGACAGGGGGCCAGGGGCAGACGAGCAGTACTTC

size: -
D: -
J: TRBJ1-3
V: TRBV7-2
CDR3: CASSLELRNTIYF
DNA: TGTGCCAGCAGCTTAGAACTTAGAAACACCATATATTTT

size: -
D: -
J: TRBJ2-7
V: TRBV11-3
CDR3: CASSLGSLSPSEEEQYF
DNA: TGTGCCAGCAGCTTAGGTTCCCTTTCACCCTCAGAAGAAGAGCAGTACTTC

size: -
D: -
J: TRBJ2-7
V: TRBV5-1
CDR3: CASSLGGGSIGEQYF
DNA: TGCGCCAGCAGCTTGGGAGGTGGTTCAATCGGTGAGCAGTACTTC

size: once
D: TRBD2
J: TRBJ2-1
V: TRBV6-6
CDR3: CASSYGGRNNNEQFF
DNA: TGTGCCAGCAGTTACGGCGGGAGGAATAACAATGAGCAGTTCTTC

size: -
D: -
J: TRBJ1-1
V: TRBV15
CDR3: CATSRDPPGRHTEAFF
DNA: TGTGCCACCAGCAGAGATCCTCCAGGGAGGCACACTGAAGCTTTCTTT

size: once
D: -
J: TRBJ1-5
V: TRBV18
CDR3: CASSSDYNQPQHF
DNA: TGTGCCAGCTCATCCGACTATAATCAGCCCCAGCATTTT

size: -
D: -
J: TRBJ2-3
V: TRBV14
CDR3: CASSLGLVRHTQYF
DNA: TGTGCCAGCAGCTTGGGACTTGTGAGGCATACGCAGTATTTT

size: -
D: -
J: TRBJ1-1
V: TRBV6-1
CDR3: CASNLGGRGTEAFF
DNA: TGTGCCAGCAACCTAGGAGGGCGGGGGACTGAAGCTTTCTTT

size: -
D: -
J: TRBJ2-2
V: TRBV7-8
CDR3: CASSLVRPGELFF
DNA: TGTGCCAGCAGCTTAGTGCGGCCCGGGGAGCTGTTTTTT

size: -
D: TRBD1
J: TRBJ1-2
V: TRBV5-5
CDR3: CASSDRVDYGYTF
DNA: TGTGCCAGCAGCGACAGGGTAGATTATGGCTACACCTTC

size: -
D: -
J: TRBJ2-3
V: TRBV30
CDR3: CAISKLDTDTQYF
DNA: TGTGCGATTAGCAAGCTAGACACAGATACGCAGTATTTT

size: -
D: TRBD2
J: TRBJ2-3
V: TRBV10-2
CDR3: CASSSSSGSLSTDTQYF
DNA: TGCGCCAGCAGTTCATCTAGCGGGAGCCTATCCACAGATACGCAGTATTTT

size: -
D: TRBD2
J: TRBJ2-7
V: TRBV19
CDR3: CASSMGFGLAANEQYF
DNA: TGTGCCAGTAGTATGGGCTTTGGGCTAGCGGCAAACGAGCAGTACTTC

size: -
D: -
J: TRBJ2-5
V: TRBV29-1
CDR3: CSVEEVSLYRYF
DNA: TGCAGCGTTGAAGAAGTCTCCCTGTATAGGTACTTC

size: -
D: TRBD1
J: TRBJ1-1
V: TRBV5-1
CDR3: CASSSDREEAFF
DNA: TGCGCCAGCAGCTCCGACAGGGAGGAAGCTTTCTTT

size: -
D: -
J: TRBJ1-4
V: TRBV9
CDR3: CASSVEQGMEKLFF
DNA: TGTGCCAGCAGCGTAGAACAGGGAATGGAAAAACTGTTTTTT

size: -
D: -
J: TRBJ2-1
V: TRBV7-2
CDR3: CASSLIPGWNEQFF
DNA: TGTGCCAGCAGCTTAATTCCTGGCTGGAATGAGCAGTTCTTC

size: -
D: TRBD1
J: TRBJ2-7
V: TRBV6-5
CDR3: CASSYHRGPFYF
DNA: TGTGCCAGCAGTTACCACAGGGGACCCTTTTACTTC

size: -
D: TRBD1
J: TRBJ1-2
V: TRBV19
CDR3: CASKVSRGSRYTF
DNA: TGTGCCAGTAAAGTAAGCAGGGGGTCTCGCTACACCTTC

size: once
D: -
J: TRBJ2-2
V: TRBV27
CDR3: CASSFQTGNTGELFF
DNA: TGTGCCAGCAGTTTCCAGACAGGGAACACCGGGGAGCTGTTTTTT

size: -
D: -
J: TRBJ1-4
V: TRBV4-3
CDR3: CASSRGRANEKLFF
DNA: TGCGCCAGCAGCCGGGGCAGGGCAAATGAAAAACTGTTTTTT

size: -
D: -
J: TRBJ1-1
V: TRBV5-1
CDR3: CASSYMGGAEAFF
DNA: TGCGCCAGCAGCTATATGGGAGGGGCTGAAGCTTTCTTT

size: -
D: -
J: TRBJ1-5
V: TRBV7-2
CDR3: CASTTDIGNQPQHF
DNA: TGTGCCAGCACCACAGACATAGGCAATCAGCCCCAGCATTTT

size: -
D: -
J: TRBJ1-3
V: TRBV28
CDR3: CASSLVGAGNTIYF
DNA: TGTGCCAGCAGTTTAGTAGGGGCTGGAAACACCATATATTTT

size: -
D: -
J: TRBJ2-1
V: TRBV7-3
CDR3: CASSVDPSGNEQFF
DNA: TGTGCCAGCAGCGTAGACCCTTCAGGGAATGAGCAGTTCTTC